This T cell receptor (beta chain) was captured by sequencing in a study of molecular identifiers for immune sequencing clone quantification. For naive CD8 T cells, sorting used the CD8+CD4-CCR7+CD45RA+ phenotype. Previously described methods and listed TCR primers were employed for the bulk TCR libraries. Using its own MiXCR run on the PCR reads, TCRdb lists one record per CDR3 protein. This table holds about 640,000 distinct CDR3 sequences, 15% to 20% found once. This clonotype has at least ten counts. V lost 1 base, J lost 7 bases, and 7 bases lay in between. The length of the CDR3 is 12 residues. CDR1 SGHTA and CDR2 FQGNSA come from the germline V gene.

This chain connects TRBV7-2 to TRBJ1-2; no clear D. This TCR derives from a human donor in good health. Some libraries in this study had Jurkat cell RNA spiked in. Sequencing used naive CD8+ T cells from blood, with Jurkat cell RNA spiked in. Subset defined: FACS-sorted CD8+CD4-CCR7+CD45RA+ naive T cells. The CDR3 spells CASSLVPGGYTF. CDR3 in DNA: TGTGCCAGCAGCTTAGTTCCTGGTGGCTACACCTTC.